This T cell receptor beta chain was profiled in a study of beta chain features in type 1 diabetes. Investigators reverse transcribed all isolated RNA, so they sequenced expressed TCRB transcripts. Sequencing used immunoSEQ multiplex PCR; TCRdb keeps in-frame clones, though not all of them. The table shows approximately 250,000 clones, with roughly a quarter occurring only once. Germline lookup yields CDR1 SGHRS and CDR2 YFSETQ. CDR3 length: 13 residues. Trimming took off 2 bases at V and 0 bases at J, with 5 bases between the two ends. General observations from the study: Type 1 diabetes patients had VDJ junctions that carried fewer insertions and more deletions. Reads derived from cDNA could over-represent cells showing high TCR expression. The similarity of naive, central memory and Treg TCRB repertoires appeared greater among patients than among healthy donors. TCRB CDR3s from Type 1 diabetes patients were moderately but significantly shorter in all four CD4+ subsets.

About this clone itself: Its matching antigen is unknown.

The clonotype originates from a woman aged 25 to 45 with type 1 diabetes. Sequenced input: naive CD4+ T cells from blood. The chain carries TRBV5-1 and TRBJ1-1; no firm D call. Here the CDR3 reads CASSFELNTEAFF. The CDR3 coding sequence is TGCGCCAGCAGCTTCGAGCTGAACACTGAAGCTTTCTTT.